Listed here are 24 T cell receptor beta chains from one sample, sequenced in a study of T cell changes during pregnancy in multiple sclerosis. The data were produced by immunoSEQ multiplex PCR, yet TCRdb's version contains in-frame clones alone and is incomplete. Of approximately 41,000 clones listed, roughly 88% are singletons. This specimen consisted of CD8+ T cells from peripheral blood mononuclear cells, obtained in the first trimester of pregnancy. All receptors derive from a female donor with multiple sclerosis, enrolled in a pregnancy study.

The chain recombines TRBV13 with TRBJ2-5; 7 positions match TRBD1. The CDR3 totals 15 residues. In germline, CDR1 is PRHDT, CDR2 FYEKMQ (reference sequence). J lost 4 bases, V lost 5 bases, and 10 bases had no gene match. The CDR3 spells CASSGPRGGVETQYF. CDR3 coding DNA: TGTGCCAGCAGCGGTCCGAGAGGGGGCGTAGAGACCCAGTACTTC.

This clone came up once. The CDR3 DNA reads TGTGCCAGTAGTCCCGGAGCGGGGTACTCTGGAAACACCATATATTTT. This sequence encodes CASSPGAGYSGNTIYF. The chain joins TRBV19 to TRBJ1-3; D not resolved. This CDR3 comprises 16 residues. The germline V gene has CDR1 LNHDA and CDR2 SQIVND (reference sequence). V was cut by 5 bases and J by 0 bases, with 14 bases left in between.

V and J are TRBV5-4 and TRBJ2-3, with D possibly matching TRBD1 (5 bases). Looked up from germline, CDR1 is SGHNT and CDR2 is YYREEE (reference sequence). Trimming stripped 3 bases from V and 6 bases from J, with 14 bases between. The CDR3 sequence is 14 residues long. In nucleotides, the CDR3 is TGTGCCAGCAGCTCAGCCAATCAGGGTGATACGCAGTATTTT. Its protein is CASSSANQGDTQYF.

The gene calls are TRBV7-9 and TRBJ2-5, with 11 nucleotides matching TRBD2. V lost 5 bases, J lost 5 bases, and 10 bases stayed unmatched. Germline V gene data show CDR1 as SEHNR and CDR2 as FQNEAQ (reference sequence). The CDR3 spans 16 residues. This CDR3 reads CASSPRVAGGRETQYF. For the CDR3, the DNA is TGTGCCAGCAGCCCCCGGGTAGCGGGAGGGCGGGAGACCCAGTACTTC. Together with reference TRBV7-9 and TRBJ2-5, the CDR3 gives the full variable domain: DTGVSQNPRHKITKRGQNVTFRCDPISEHNRLYWYRQTLGQGPEFLTYFQNEAQLEKSRLLSDRFSAERPKGSFSTLEIQRTEQGDSAMYLCASSPRVAGGRETQYFGPGTRLLVL.

The chain is built from TRBV7-8 and TRBJ1-5, with a possible D match to TRBD1 (6 bases). V was pared by 2 bases and J by 5 bases, with 16 bases between. CDR3 size: 16 residues. Germline V CDR1 and CDR2: SGHVS, FQNEAQ. The CDR3 spells CASSLNPTGYHQPQHF. Written as DNA, the CDR3 is TGTGCCAGCAGCTTAAATCCGACAGGTTATCATCAGCCCCAGCATTTT.

The chain is built from TRBV12-5 and TRBJ1-5, with D perhaps TRBD1 (6 bases). The germline V gene has CDR1 LGHNT and CDR2 FRNRAP. The CDR3 covers 16 residues. The V gene lost 0 bases and the J gene lost 1 base, with 10 bases spanning the gap. The CDR3, as DNA: TGTGCTAGTGGTTTGGTACGTCAGGGGAGCAATCAGCCCCAGCATTTT. As protein: CASGLVRQGSNQPQHF. Full variable domain (outside the CDR3, taken from reference TRBV12-5 and TRBJ1-5): DARVTQTPRHKVTEMGQEVTMRCQPILGHNTVFWYRQTMMQGLELLAYFRNRAPLDDSGMPKDRFSAEMPDATLATLKIQPSEPRDSAVYFCASGLVRQGSNQPQHFGDGTRLSIL.

This rearrangement joins TRBV23-1 to TRBJ2-6; TRBD1 is a possible D gene (6 bases). TRBV23-1 is an ORF, and what it does is uncertain. V was shortened by 4 bases and J by 0 bases, with 19 bases between the two germline ends. This CDR3 is built from 19 residues. CDR3 DNA sequence: TGCGCCAGCAGTCCAATCGGCCGCAGGGGCGTCTCTGGGGCCAACGTCCTGACTTTC. This codes for CASSPIGRRGVSGANVLTF.

CDR3 in DNA: TGTGCCAGCAGCTCCCCAGGGGGAAACACCATATATTTT. Its translation is CASSSPGGNTIYF. V and J are TRBV13 and TRBJ1-3, with D perhaps matching TRBD1 (5 bases). With 4 bases removed from V and 4 bases from J, the gap between germline ends came to 8 bases. Germline V gives CDR1 PRHDT, CDR2 FYEKMQ (reference sequence). This CDR3 region has 13 residues.

The chain carries TRBV7-6 and TRBJ2-3; perhaps TRBD2 as D (5 bases). CDR1 is SGHVS, CDR2 FNYEAQ, per germline. This CDR3 region has 16 residues. Trimming cost V 5 bases and J 5 bases, with 20 bases left between them. The CDR3 loop reads CASSAQVGERGDTQYF. Written as DNA, the CDR3 is TGTGCCAGCAGCGCCCAGGTCGGAGAACGGGGAGATACGCAGTATTTT.

This rearrangement joins TRBV5-6 to TRBJ1-1, with TRBD1 matching over 7 bases. This CDR3 is built from 14 residues. Germline CDR1 is SGHDT and CDR2 is YYEEEE. The V and J ends lost 0 bases and 8 bases, in that order; junction bases with no gene match: 7. CDR3 residues: CASSLGPGTDEAFF. Written as DNA, the CDR3 is TGTGCCAGCAGCTTGGGACCGGGGACAGACGAAGCTTTCTTT.

The chain joins TRBV6-1 to TRBJ2-7; TRBD1 is a possible D gene (6 bases). Trimming removed 4 bases at V and 0 bases at J, with 13 bases between. In germline, CDR1 is MNHNS, CDR2 SASEGT. The CDR3 length is 15 residues. CDR3 sequence (DNA): TGTGCCAGCAGTGCGGAGACAGGCGTCTCCTACGAGCAGTACTTC. Protein sequence: CASSAETGVSYEQYF.

J is TRBJ2-3 and V is TRBV7-2, with 8 bases lining up with TRBD2. Germline CDR1 is SGHTA and CDR2 is FQGNSA. CDR3 length: 17 residues. V dropped 1 base and J dropped 2; count of bases not matched to a gene: 8. CDR3 nucleotides: TGTGCCAGCAGCTTAGTGGCGGCGGGGGGCATCACAGATACGCAGTATTTT. The encoded protein is CASSLVAAGGITDTQYF. The full variable domain, completed using reference TRBV7-2 and TRBJ2-3, is GAGVSQSPSNKVTEKGKDVELRCDPISGHTALYWYRQSLGQGLEFLIYFQGNSAPDKSGLPSDRFSAERTGGSVSTLTIQRTQQEDSAVYLCASSLVAAGGITDTQYFGPGTRLTVL.

The rearrangement uses TRBV2 and TRBJ2-1; 10 bases align to TRBD1. The germline V gene has CDR1 SNHLY and CDR2 FYNNEI. The CDR3 consists of 19 residues. V shed 6 bases and J 0 bases; nucleotides not matched to a gene: 14. CDR3 in amino acids: CASRQGPGQGTSSYNEQFF. In nucleotides, the CDR3 is TGTGCCAGCAGGCAAGGGCCGGGACAGGGGACGAGCTCCTACAATGAGCAGTTCTTC.

This sequence joins TRBV30 and TRBJ2-1, with D unclear. V lost 0 bases and J lost 8, with 8 bases in between. Germline assignment: CDR1 GTSNPN and CDR2 SVGIG (reference sequence). CDR3 size: 12 residues. CDR3 bases: TGTGCCTGGAGTGTAGTAGCCTATGAGCAGTTCTTC. Amino acid sequence: CAWSVVAYEQFF.

This chain uses TRBV30 with TRBJ1-1; D gene ambiguous. The CDR3 totals 13 residues. The V end lost 2 bases, the J end lost 0 bases, and 7 bases lay between the germline ends. The germline gives CDR1 GTSNPN, CDR2 SVGIG (reference sequence). The DNA for the CDR3 is TGTGCCTGGAGTTTCGCAGTGAACACTGAAGCTTTCTTT. Its protein product is CAWSFAVNTEAFF.

The rearrangement joins TRBV9 to TRBJ2-3; TRBD2 matches at 13 bases. V shed 3 bases and J 3 bases; nucleotides not matched to a gene: 7. This CDR3 has 17 amino acids. Germline CDR1 is SGDLS and CDR2 is YYNGEE. CDR3 amino acids: CASSGKWGLAGTDTQYF. The CDR3 nucleotides are TGTGCCAGCAGCGGAAAGTGGGGACTAGCGGGGACAGATACGCAGTATTTT.

The chain joins TRBV6-4 to TRBJ2-5; a possible D gene is TRBD2 (5 bases). Germline CDR1 and CDR2: MRHNA and SNTAGT. Trimming took off 10 bases at V and 5 bases at J, with 23 bases between the two ends. The CDR3 sequence is 15 residues long. CDR3 coding DNA: TGTGCCACCGCAGCGCAACTAGTCGGATGGGAGACCCAGTACTTC. It translates to CATAAQLVGWETQYF.

This CDR3 is CASSTDRSPSALHF. CDR3 in DNA: TGCGCCAGCAGCACGGACAGGAGTCCTTCGGCCCTCCACTTT. This sequence joins TRBV4-1 and TRBJ1-6; 7 bases are shared with TRBD1. Germline loops: CDR1 MGHRA, CDR2 YSYEKL. The CDR3 consists of 14 residues. Trimming cost V 5 bases and J 14 bases; bases outside gene matches: 12.

CDR3 sequence reads: CASSQEVGGQGNQPQHF. The CDR3 DNA follows: TGCGCCAGCAGCCAAGAGGTGGGGGGACAGGGTAATCAGCCCCAGCATTTT. The chain has TRBV4-3 and TRBJ1-5; 9 nucleotides match TRBD1. This CDR3 spans 17 amino acids. V gave up 0 bases and J gave up 4 bases; unmatched junction bases: 7. From germline, CDR1 is LGHNA and CDR2 YSLEER.

This chain uses TRBV5-4 with TRBJ1-6, with 8 bases aligning to TRBD1. Germline lookup yields CDR1 SGHNT and CDR2 YYREEE (reference sequence). Trimming took 4 bases from V and 1 from J; bases not matched to a gene: 13. The CDR3 has 19 residues. The CDR3 region has the DNA TGTGCCAGCAGCACGTCCCGGGACAGGAGATGGTCCTATAATTCACCCCTCCACTTT. It is translated as CASSTSRDRRWSYNSPLHF. Drawing the rest from reference TRBV5-4 and TRBJ1-6, the complete variable domain is ETGVTQSPTHLIKTRGQQVTLRCSSQSGHNTVSWYQQALGQGPQFIFQYYREEENGRGNFPPRFSGLQFPNYSSELNVNALELDDSALYLCASSTSRDRRWSYNSPLHFGNGTRLTVT.

This chain uses TRBV2 with TRBJ1-2; tentative D call: TRBD1 (6 bases). Deletions cut 5 bases from V and 5 bases from J, with 15 bases between. The CDR3 is made up of 14 amino acids. Germline CDR1 and CDR2: SNHLY and FYNNEI. CDR3 sequence reads: CASSQDSEGYGYTF. The CDR3 nucleotides read TGTGCCAGCAGTCAGGACAGCGAAGGGTATGGCTACACCTTC.

The chain carries TRBV13 and TRBJ1-1, with D possibly matching TRBD1 (6 bases). The CDR3 is 13 residues long. Trimming left V 7 bases short and J 0 bases short, with 9 bases between. Germline CDR1 and CDR2: PRHDT and FYEKMQ (reference sequence). CDR3 in amino acids: CASKTGMNTEAFF. The DNA of the CDR3 is TGTGCCAGCAAGACAGGCATGAACACTGAAGCTTTCTTT. Using reference TRBV13 and TRBJ1-1 for the parts outside the CDR3, the full variable domain is AAGVIQSPRHLIKEKRETATLKCYPIPRHDTVYWYQQGPGQDPQFLISFYEKMQSDKGSIPDRFSAQQFSDYHSELNMSSLELGDSALYFCASKTGMNTEAFFGQGTRLTVV.

V is TRBV5-6 and J is TRBJ2-5, with 9 bases that match TRBD1. CDR3 length: 19 residues. V shed 3 bases and J 1 base; nucleotides not matched to a gene: 16. CDR1 and CDR2 (germline): SGHDT, YYEEEE. CDR3: CASSSYSRGQGGGQETQYF. The CDR3 DNA is TGTGCCAGCAGCTCCTATTCGCGGGGACAGGGCGGGGGCCAAGAGACCCAGTACTTC.

The V gene is TRBV19, the J gene TRBJ2-1; the match to TRBD2 covers 10 bases. V gave up 4 bases and J gave up 8 bases; unmatched junction bases: 8. The CDR3 contains 15 residues. The germline V gene has CDR1 LNHDA and CDR2 SQIVND (reference sequence). The CDR3 sequence is CASSRLAGASDEQFF. The CDR3 region has the DNA TGTGCCAGTAGTAGGCTAGCGGGAGCTTCAGATGAGCAGTTCTTC.